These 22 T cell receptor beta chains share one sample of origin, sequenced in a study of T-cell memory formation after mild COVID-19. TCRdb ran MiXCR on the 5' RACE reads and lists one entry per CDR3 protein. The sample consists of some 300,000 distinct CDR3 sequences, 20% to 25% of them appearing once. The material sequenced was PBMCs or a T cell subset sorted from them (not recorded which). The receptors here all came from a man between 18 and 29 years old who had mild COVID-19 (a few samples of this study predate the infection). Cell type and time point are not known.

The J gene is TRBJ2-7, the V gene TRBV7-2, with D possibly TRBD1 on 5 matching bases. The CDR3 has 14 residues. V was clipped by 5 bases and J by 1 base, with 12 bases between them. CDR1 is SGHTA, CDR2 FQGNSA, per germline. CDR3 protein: CASSIRQLSYEQYF. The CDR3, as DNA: TGTGCCAGCAGCATCAGACAGTTATCCTACGAGCAGTACTTC.

The CDR3 sequence is CASSPPGSGLKETQYF. The CDR3, as DNA: TGTGCCAGCAGCCCCCCGGGCAGCGGGCTAAAAGAGACCCAGTACTTC. The rearrangement uses TRBV11-2 and TRBJ2-5; maybe TRBD2 (6 bases). The length of the CDR3 is 16 residues. Looked up from germline, CDR1 is SGHAT and CDR2 is FQNNGV. Trimming left V 5 bases short and J 3 bases short, with 19 bases between.

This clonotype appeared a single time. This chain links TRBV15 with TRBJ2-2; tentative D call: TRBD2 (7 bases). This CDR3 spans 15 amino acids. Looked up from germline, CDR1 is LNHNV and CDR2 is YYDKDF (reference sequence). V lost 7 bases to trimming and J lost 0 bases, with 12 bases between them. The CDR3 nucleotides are TGTGCCACCACGAGGGGGGGAACGAACACCGGGGAGCTGTTTTTT. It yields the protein CATTRGGTNTGELFF.

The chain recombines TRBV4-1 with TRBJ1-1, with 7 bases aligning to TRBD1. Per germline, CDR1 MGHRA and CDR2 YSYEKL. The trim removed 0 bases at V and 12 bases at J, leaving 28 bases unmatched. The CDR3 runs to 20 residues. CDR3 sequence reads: CASSQDLTGTAFVPLSRTFF. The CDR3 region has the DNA TGCGCCAGCAGCCAAGATCTTACCGGGACAGCCTTCGTCCCTCTCTCAAGGACTTTCTTT.

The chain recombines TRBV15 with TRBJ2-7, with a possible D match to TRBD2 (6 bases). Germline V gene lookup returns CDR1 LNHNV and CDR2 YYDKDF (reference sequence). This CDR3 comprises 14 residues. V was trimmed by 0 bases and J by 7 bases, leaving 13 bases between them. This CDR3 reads CATSRDLEGWEQYV. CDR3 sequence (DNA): TGTGCCACCAGCAGAGATCTGGAGGGATGGGAGCAGTACGTC.

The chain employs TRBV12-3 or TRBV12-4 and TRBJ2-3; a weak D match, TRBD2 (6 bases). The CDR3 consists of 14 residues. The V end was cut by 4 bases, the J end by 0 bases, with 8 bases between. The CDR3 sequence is CASSWRGSTDTQYF. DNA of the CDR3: TGTGCCAGCAGTTGGCGGGGCAGCACAGATACGCAGTATTTT.

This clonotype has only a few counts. The CDR3 protein is CASSVMDSSTEAFF. Written as DNA, the CDR3 is TGTGCCAGCAGCGTGATGGACAGTTCCACTGAAGCTTTCTTT. V usage is TRBV7-9 and J usage is TRBJ1-1; D is perhaps TRBD1 (6 bases). Trimming cost V 5 bases and J 4 bases, with 14 bases left between them. Per germline, CDR1 SEHNR and CDR2 FQNEAQ (reference sequence). There are 14 residues in the CDR3.

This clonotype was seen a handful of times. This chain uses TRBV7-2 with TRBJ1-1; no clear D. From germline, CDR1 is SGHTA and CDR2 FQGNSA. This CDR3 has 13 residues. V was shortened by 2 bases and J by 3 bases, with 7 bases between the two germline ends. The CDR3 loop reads CASSLYIYTEAFF. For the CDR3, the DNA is TGTGCCAGCAGCTTATACATTTACACTGAAGCTTTCTTT.

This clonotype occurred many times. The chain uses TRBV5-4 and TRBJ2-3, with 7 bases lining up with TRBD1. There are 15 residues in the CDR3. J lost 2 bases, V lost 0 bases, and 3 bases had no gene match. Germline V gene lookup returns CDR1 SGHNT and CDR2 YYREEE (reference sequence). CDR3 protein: CASSLDRGLTDTQYF. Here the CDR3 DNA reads TGTGCCAGCAGCTTGGACAGGGGCCTCACAGATACGCAGTATTTT.

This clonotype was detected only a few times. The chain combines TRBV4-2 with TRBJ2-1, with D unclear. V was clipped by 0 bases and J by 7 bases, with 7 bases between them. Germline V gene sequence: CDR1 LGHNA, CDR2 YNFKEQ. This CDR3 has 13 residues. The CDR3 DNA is TGTGCCAGCAGCCAAGAGCCCCAAAATGAGCAGTTCTTC. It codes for CASSQEPQNEQFF.

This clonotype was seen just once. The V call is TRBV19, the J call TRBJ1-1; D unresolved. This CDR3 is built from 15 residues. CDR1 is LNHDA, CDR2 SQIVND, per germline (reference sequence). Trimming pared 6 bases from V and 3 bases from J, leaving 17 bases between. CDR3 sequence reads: CASSPHPLGYTEAFF. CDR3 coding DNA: TGTGCCAGTAGCCCCCACCCCCTGGGGTACACTGAAGCTTTCTTT.

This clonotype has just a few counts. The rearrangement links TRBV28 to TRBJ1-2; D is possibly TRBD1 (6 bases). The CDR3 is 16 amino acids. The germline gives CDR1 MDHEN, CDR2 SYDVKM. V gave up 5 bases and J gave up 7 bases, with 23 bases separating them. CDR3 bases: TGTGCCAGCAGTCCACCCGGGGGGCGCAGAATATCTGGCTACACCTTC. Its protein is CASSPPGGRRISGYTF.

CDR3 region: CASSSSGLMNTEAFF. The CDR3 bases are TGCGCCAGCAGCTCCTCGGGCCTAATGAACACTGAAGCTTTCTTT. The genes are TRBV5-1 and TRBJ1-1; D is ambiguous. The CDR3 is made up of 15 amino acids. V was clipped by 3 bases and J by 0 bases, with 12 bases between them. The germline V gene encodes CDR1 SGHRS and CDR2 YFSETQ.

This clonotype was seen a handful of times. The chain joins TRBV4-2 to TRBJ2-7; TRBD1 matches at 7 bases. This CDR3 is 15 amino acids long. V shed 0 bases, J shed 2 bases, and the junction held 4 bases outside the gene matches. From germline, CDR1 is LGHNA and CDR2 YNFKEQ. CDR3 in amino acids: CASSQDRRGPYEQYF. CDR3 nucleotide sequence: TGTGCCAGCAGCCAAGATAGAAGGGGGCCCTACGAGCAGTACTTC.

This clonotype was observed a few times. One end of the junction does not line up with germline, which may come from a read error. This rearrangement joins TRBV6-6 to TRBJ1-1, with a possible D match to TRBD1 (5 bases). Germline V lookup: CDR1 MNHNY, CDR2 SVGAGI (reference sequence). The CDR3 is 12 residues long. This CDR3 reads CASSPELGTLAF. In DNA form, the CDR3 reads TGTGCCAGCAGTCCGGAATTGGGGACCTTAGCCTTT.

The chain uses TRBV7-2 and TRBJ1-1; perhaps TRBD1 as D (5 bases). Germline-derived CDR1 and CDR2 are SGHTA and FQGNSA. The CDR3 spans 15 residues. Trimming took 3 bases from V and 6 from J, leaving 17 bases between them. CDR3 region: CASSLAPGLRAEAFF. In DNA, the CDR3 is TGTGCCAGCAGCTTGGCTCCGGGGCTTAGGGCTGAAGCTTTCTTT. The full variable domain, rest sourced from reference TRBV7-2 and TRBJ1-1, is GAGVSQSPSNKVTEKGKDVELRCDPISGHTALYWYRQSLGQGLEFLIYFQGNSAPDKSGLPSDRFSAERTGGSVSTLTIQRTQQEDSAVYLCASSLAPGLRAEAFFGQGTRLTVV.

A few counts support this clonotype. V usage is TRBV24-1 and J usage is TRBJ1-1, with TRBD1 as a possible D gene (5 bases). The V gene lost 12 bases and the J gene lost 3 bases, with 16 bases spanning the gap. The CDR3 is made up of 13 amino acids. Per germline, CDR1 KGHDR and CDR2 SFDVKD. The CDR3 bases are TGTGCCGTTAGGAGGGACTTGTACACTGAAGCTTTCTTT. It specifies CAVRRDLYTEAFF.

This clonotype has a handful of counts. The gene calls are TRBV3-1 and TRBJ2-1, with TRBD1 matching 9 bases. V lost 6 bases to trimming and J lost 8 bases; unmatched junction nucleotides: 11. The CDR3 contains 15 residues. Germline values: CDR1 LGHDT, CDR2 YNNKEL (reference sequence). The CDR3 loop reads CASSSPGQGIDEQFF. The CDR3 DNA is TGTGCCAGCAGTTCTCCGGGACAGGGAATCGATGAGCAGTTCTTC.

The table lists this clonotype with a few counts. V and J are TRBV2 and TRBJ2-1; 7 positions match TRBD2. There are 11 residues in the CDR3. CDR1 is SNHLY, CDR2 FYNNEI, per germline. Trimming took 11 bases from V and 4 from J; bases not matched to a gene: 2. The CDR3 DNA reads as TGTGCCGGGGGGGTTTACAATGAGCAGTTCTTC. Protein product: CAGGVYNEQFF.

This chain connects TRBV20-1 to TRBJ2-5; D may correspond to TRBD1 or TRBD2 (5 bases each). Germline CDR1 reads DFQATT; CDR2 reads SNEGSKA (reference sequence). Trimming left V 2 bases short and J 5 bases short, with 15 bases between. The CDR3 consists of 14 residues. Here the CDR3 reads CSARRGAGKETQYF. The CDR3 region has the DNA TGCAGTGCTAGAAGAGGGGCAGGGAAGGAGACCCAGTACTTC.

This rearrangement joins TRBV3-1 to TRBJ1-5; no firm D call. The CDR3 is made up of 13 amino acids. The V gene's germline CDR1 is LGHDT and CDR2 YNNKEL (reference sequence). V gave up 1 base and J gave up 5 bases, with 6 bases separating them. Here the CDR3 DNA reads TGTGCCAGCAGCCAAGTGGGATATCAGCCCCAGCATTTT. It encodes CASSQVGYQPQHF.

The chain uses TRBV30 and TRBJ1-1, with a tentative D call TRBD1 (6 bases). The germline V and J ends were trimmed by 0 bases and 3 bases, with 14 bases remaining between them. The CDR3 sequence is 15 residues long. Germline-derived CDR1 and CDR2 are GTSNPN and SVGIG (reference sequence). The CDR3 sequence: CAWSVLSGADTEAFF. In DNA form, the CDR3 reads TGTGCCTGGAGTGTACTATCAGGGGCTGACACTGAAGCTTTCTTT.